These 10 T cell receptor beta chains came from one sample sequenced in a study of blood T cell repertoires in COVID-19. Libraries were prepared by immunoSEQ multiplex PCR; TCRdb keeps only in-frame clonotypes and omits some of them. The data contain approximately 120,000 clones, 84% of them singletons. Sequences were obtained from peripheral blood. The receptors shown here come from a woman aged 45-59 years with acute or convalescent COVID-19.

The chain carries TRBV10-3 and TRBJ1-3, with TRBD1 as a possible D gene (5 bases). The CDR3 spans 15 residues. Per germline, CDR1 ENHRY and CDR2 SYGVKD. The ends were cut back, 3 bases at V and 0 bases at J, with 9 bases in the middle. This CDR3 is CAISDYTGSGNTIYF. The DNA for the CDR3 is TGTGCCATCAGTGATTATACAGGCTCTGGAAACACCATATATTTT.

The CDR3 spells CASSLVTGPNHTEAFF. The CDR3 DNA is TGTGCCAGCAGCTTGGTGACAGGGCCAAATCACACTGAAGCTTTCTTT. V is TRBV7-9 and J is TRBJ1-1; the match to TRBD1 covers 7 bases. CDR1 is SEHNR, CDR2 FQNEAQ, per germline (reference sequence). The CDR3 contains 16 residues. J lost 3 bases, V lost 3 bases, and 10 bases had no gene match.

The chain combines TRBV6-5 with TRBJ2-3, with TRBD2 identical over 8 bases. In germline, CDR1 is MNHEY, CDR2 SVGAGI. The CDR3 covers 14 residues. The junction had 5 bases not matched to a gene; V was cut back by 6 bases and J by 3 bases. The CDR3 protein is CASRLLAVTDTQYF. The CDR3 DNA follows: TGTGCCAGCAGACTACTAGCGGTGACAGATACGCAGTATTTT.

The chain joins TRBV5-6 to TRBJ1-2; 9 bases agree with TRBD1. The CDR3 has 17 amino acids. Per germline, CDR1 SGHDT and CDR2 YYEEEE. V shed 4 bases and J 5 bases; nucleotides not matched to a gene: 15. The chain's CDR3 is CASSLPHTSGTGYGYTF. The CDR3 DNA sequence: TGTGCCAGCAGCCTGCCGCACACTTCCGGGACAGGGTATGGCTACACCTTC. The variable domain in full, with the rest retrieved from reference TRBV5-6 and TRBJ1-2, is DAGVTQSPTHLIKTRGQQVTLRCSPKSGHDTVSWYQQALGQGPQFIFQYYEEEERQRGNFPDRFSGHQFPNYSSELNVNALLLGDSALYLCASSLPHTSGTGYGYTFGSGTRLTVV.

V usage is TRBV12-3 or TRBV12-4 and J usage is TRBJ1-2, with 7 positions matching TRBD1. This CDR3 is 13 amino acids long. Trimming removed 5 bases from V and 4 bases from J; junction bases left unmatched: 4. The CDR3 coding sequence is TGTGCCAGCAGTACGACAGGGACCTATGGCTACACCTTC. Amino acid sequence: CASSTTGTYGYTF.

The chain combines TRBV6-6 with TRBJ1-2, with 8 bases identical to TRBD1. The CDR3 extends over 14 amino acids. The V segment lost 5 bases and the J segment 4 bases; nucleotides outside the gene matches: 6. Germline V gene lookup returns CDR1 MNHNY and CDR2 SVGAGI (reference sequence). The CDR3 is CASSVMQGAYGYTF. CDR3 nucleotide sequence: TGTGCCAGCAGTGTTATGCAGGGGGCCTATGGCTACACCTTC.

This CDR3 reads CASSPRDRFYGYTF. DNA for the CDR3: TGTGCCAGCAGCCCCCGGGACAGATTCTATGGCTACACCTTC. This chain uses TRBV5-4 with TRBJ1-2; TRBD1 matches at 7 bases. J lost 4 bases, V lost 4 bases, and 7 bases had no gene match. CDR3 size: 14 residues. Germline V gives CDR1 SGHNT, CDR2 YYREEE (reference sequence).

The CDR3 spells CAWSGRLRGAFF. The CDR3 DNA follows: TGTGCCTGGAGTGGACGTCTAAGGGGAGCTTTCTTT. The chain links TRBV30 to TRBJ1-1, with D perhaps TRBD1 (5 bases). CDR1 and CDR2 from the germline V gene are GTSNPN and SVGIG (reference sequence). The V end lost 1 base, the J end lost 10 bases, and 13 bases lay between the germline ends. CDR3 length: 12 residues. Full variable domain (outside the CDR3, taken from reference TRBV30 and TRBJ1-1): SQTIHQWPATLVQPVGSPLSLECTVEGTSNPNLYWYRQAAGRGLQLLFYSVGIGQISSEVPQNLSASRPQDRQFILSSKKLLLSDSGFYLCAWSGRLRGAFFGQGTRLTVV.

The V and J genes are TRBV10-3 and TRBJ2-3, with D maybe TRBD1 (5 bases). Trimming took 3 bases from V and 5 from J, leaving 12 bases between them. The CDR3 is made up of 14 amino acids. Germline V lookup: CDR1 ENHRY, CDR2 SYGVKD. The CDR3 DNA is TGTGCCATCAGTGAACAGGTCCATGGAGATACGCAGTATTTT. The encoded protein is CAISEQVHGDTQYF.

The chain has TRBV6-5 and TRBJ1-6; tentatively, D is TRBD1 (6 bases). Between the trimmed V and J ends, which lost 4 bases and 7 bases, there was a span of 14 bases. CDR1 MNHEY and CDR2 SVGAGI come from the germline V gene. The CDR3 extends over 15 amino acids. CDR3 in amino acids: CASSFGGLINSPLHF. CDR3 DNA sequence: TGTGCCAGCAGTTTCGGGGGGCTCATAAATTCACCCCTCCACTTT.